One TCR beta chain is described in this entry. V gave up 6 bases and J gave up 0 bases, with 14 bases separating them. This CDR3 is 15 amino acids long. Germline V lookup: CDR1 LGHNT, CDR2 FRNRAP. Authors' processing steps: How many nucleated cells were present was estimated from reference gene primer amplification. The data were produced by immunoSEQ multiplex PCR, yet TCRdb's version contains in-frame clones alone and is incomplete. V and J calls and clone size are copied from that table; D and trimming were computed from the DNA. The sample includes approximately 670,000 clones, over 80% of them seen just once. The data are from a study of blood T cell repertoires in COVID-19. The overall study: The samples span acute and convalescent COVID-19 from the United States, Italy and Spain. PBMCs, B-cell-depleted T cells, or T cells provided the cDNA or gDNA that made up the material.

The V call is TRBV12-5, the J call TRBJ1-1; a possible D gene is TRBD1 (5 bases). The specimen sequenced was peripheral blood. This receptor was identified in a woman between 18 and 29 years old with acute or convalescent COVID-19. CDR3 nucleotides: TGTGCTAGTGGCCCGGGACTGCGGCTGAACACTGAAGCTTTCTTT. The encoded protein is CASGPGLRLNTEAFF.